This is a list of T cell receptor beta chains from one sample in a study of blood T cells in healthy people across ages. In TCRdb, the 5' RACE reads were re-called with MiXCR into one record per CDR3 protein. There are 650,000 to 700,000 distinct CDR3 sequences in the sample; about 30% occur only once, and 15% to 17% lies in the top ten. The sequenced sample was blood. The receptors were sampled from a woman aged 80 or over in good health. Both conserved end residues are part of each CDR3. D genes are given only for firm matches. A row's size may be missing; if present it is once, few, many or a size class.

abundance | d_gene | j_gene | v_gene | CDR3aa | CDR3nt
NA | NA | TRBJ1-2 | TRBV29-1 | CSVERQGGRGYTF | TGCAGCGTTGAAAGACAAGGGGGTAGAGGCTACACCTTC
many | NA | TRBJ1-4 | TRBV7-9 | CASSLGSGTTNEKLFF | TGTGCCAGCAGCTTAGGGTCCGGGACGACTAATGAAAAACTGTTTTTT
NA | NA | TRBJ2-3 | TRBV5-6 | CASSGIGGADMQYF | TGTGCCAGCAGCGGGATTGGGGGCGCAGATATGCAGTATTTT
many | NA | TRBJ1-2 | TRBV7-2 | CASSFPVGGYTF | TGTGCCAGCAGCTTTCCTGTGGGGGGCTACACCTTC
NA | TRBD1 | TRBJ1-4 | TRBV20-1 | CSARDQGAREKLFF | TGCAGTGCTAGAGATCAGGGGGCGAGGGAAAAACTGTTTTTT
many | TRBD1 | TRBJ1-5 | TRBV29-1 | CSVREGGGTGGNQPQHF | TGCAGCGTCCGAGAAGGGGGGGGGACAGGCGGCAATCAGCCCCAGCATTTT
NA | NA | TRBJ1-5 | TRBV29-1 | CSVELDRNQPQHF | TGCAGCGTTGAACTAGACAGAAATCAGCCCCAGCATTTT
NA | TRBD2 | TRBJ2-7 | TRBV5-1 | CASSFIGASGAYEQYF | TGCGCCAGCAGCTTCATAGGGGCTAGCGGGGCCTACGAGCAGTACTTC
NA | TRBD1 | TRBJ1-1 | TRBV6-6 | CASSYTTTGVSFF | TGTGCCAGCAGTTATACGACAACAGGGGTTTCTTTCTTT
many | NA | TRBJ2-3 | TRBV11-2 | CASSARPGDTQYF | TGTGCCAGCAGCGCCAGACCCGGAGATACGCAGTATTTT
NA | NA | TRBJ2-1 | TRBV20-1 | CSARSRSSYNEQFF | TGCAGTGCTAGGTCCAGGAGCTCCTACAATGAGCAGTTCTTC
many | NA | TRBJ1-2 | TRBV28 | CASRDGLYGYTF | TGTGCCAGCCGGGACGGCCTCTATGGCTACACCTTC
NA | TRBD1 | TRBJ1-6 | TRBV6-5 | CTSSWTGTDNSPLHF | TGTACCAGCAGTTGGACCGGGACAGACAATTCACCCCTCCACTTT
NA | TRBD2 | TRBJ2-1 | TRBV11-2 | CASSNLAGSYNEQFF | TGTGCCAGCAGCAACTTAGCGGGATCCTACAATGAGCAGTTCTTC
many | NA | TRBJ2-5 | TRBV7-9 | CASSLEAGPQETQYF | TGTGCCAGCAGCTTAGAAGCAGGACCCCAAGAGACCCAGTACTTC
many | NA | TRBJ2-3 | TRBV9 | CASSVVVGGPTDTQYF | TGTGCCAGCAGCGTAGTGGTGGGGGGGCCCACAGATACGCAGTATTTT
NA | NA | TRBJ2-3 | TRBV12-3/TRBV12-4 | CASTWTRTDTQYF | TGTGCCAGCACATGGACGAGAACAGATACGCAGTATTTT
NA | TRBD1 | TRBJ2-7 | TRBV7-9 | CASSLSGQGANEQYF | TGTGCCAGCAGCCTTAGCGGACAGGGGGCCAATGAGCAGTACTTC
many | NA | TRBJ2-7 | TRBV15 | CATSRDPGVLYEQYF | TGTGCCACCAGCAGAGATCCGGGGGTCCTATACGAGCAGTACTTC
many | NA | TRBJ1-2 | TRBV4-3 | CASSQDPPGAYGYTF | TGCGCCAGCAGCCAAGATCCTCCGGGGGCCTATGGCTACACCTTC
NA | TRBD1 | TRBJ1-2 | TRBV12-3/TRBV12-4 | CASRQTGTGVLGGYTF | TGTGCCAGCAGGCAAACCGGGACAGGGGTGTTGGGTGGCTACACCTTC
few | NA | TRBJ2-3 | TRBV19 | CASSRAGSSTPTDTQYF | TGTGCCAGTAGTAGGGCGGGCTCTAGCACACCAACAGATACGCAGTATTTT
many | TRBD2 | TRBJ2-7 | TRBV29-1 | CSVGVKLAAAYEQYF | TGCAGCGTTGGGGTAAAACTAGCGGCCGCCTACGAGCAGTACTTC
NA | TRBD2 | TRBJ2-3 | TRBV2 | CASSVQRDTDTQYF | TGTGCCAGCAGTGTTCAGCGGGACACAGATACGCAGTATTTT
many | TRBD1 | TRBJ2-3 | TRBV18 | CASSPRTGGFEDTQYF | TGTGCCAGCTCACCCCGGACAGGGGGCTTCGAAGATACGCAGTATTTT
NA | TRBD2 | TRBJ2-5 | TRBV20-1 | CSARDLAPGLAATCNEQYF | TGCAGTGCTAGAGACCTTGCTCCGGGACTAGCGGCAACGTGCAATGAGCAGTACTTC
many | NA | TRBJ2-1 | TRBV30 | CAWSRRQDYNEQFF | TGTGCCTGGAGTCGAAGACAGGACTACAATGAGCAGTTCTTC
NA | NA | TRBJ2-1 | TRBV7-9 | CASSTDHRDYYNEQFF | TGTGCCAGCAGCACCGACCACAGGGACTACTACAATGAGCAGTTCTTC
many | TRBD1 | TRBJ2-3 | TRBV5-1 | CASSLARRDSPTDTQYF | TGCGCCAGCAGCTTGGCCCGCAGGGACAGCCCCACAGATACGCAGTATTTT
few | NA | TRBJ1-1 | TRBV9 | CASSVEQGGRGTEAFF | TGTGCCAGCAGCGTAGAACAAGGGGGAAGGGGAACTGAAGCTTTCTTT
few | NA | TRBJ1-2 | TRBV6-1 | CASSEWKRNRDYSYTF | TGTGCCAGCAGTGAATGGAAAAGGAACCGCGACTATAGCTACACCTTC
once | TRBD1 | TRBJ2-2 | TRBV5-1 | CASSLKGAGGTGELFF | TGCGCCAGCAGCTTGAAGGGGGCAGGAGGCACCGGGGAGCTGTTTTTT
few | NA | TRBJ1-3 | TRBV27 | CASSLSESGNTIYF | TGTGCCAGCAGTTTATCGGAGAGTGGAAACACCATATATTTT
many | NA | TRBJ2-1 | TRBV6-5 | CASRGSVGISYNEQFF | TGTGCCAGCAGGGGCTCCGTTGGGATTTCCTACAATGAGCAGTTCTTC
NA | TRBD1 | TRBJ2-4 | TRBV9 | CASSVAQGTGLAKNIQYF | TGTGCCAGCAGCGTAGCGCAAGGGACAGGCCTAGCCAAAAACATTCAGTACTTC
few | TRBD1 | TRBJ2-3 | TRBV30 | CAWGNDRVPQYF | TGTGCCTGGGGTAATGACAGGGTGCCGCAGTATTTT
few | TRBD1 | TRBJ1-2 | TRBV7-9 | CASSLTGTGQGYTF | TGTGCCAGCAGCTTAACCGGGACAGGGCAAGGCTACACCTTC
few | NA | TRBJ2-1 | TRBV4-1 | CASTPGGSYNEQFF | TGCGCCAGCACCCCAGGGGGGTCCTACAATGAGCAGTTCTTC
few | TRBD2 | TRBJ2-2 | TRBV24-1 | CATSEASGGAAGELFF | TGTGCCACCAGTGAGGCCAGCGGGGGGGCCGCCGGGGAGCTGTTTTTT
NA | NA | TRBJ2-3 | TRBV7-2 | CASSSPRDRRIRTDTQYF | TGTGCCAGCAGCTCTCCCCGGGACCGGAGGATCCGCACAGATACGCAGTATTTT
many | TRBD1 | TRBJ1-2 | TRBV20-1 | CSARVTGDGYTF | TGCAGTGCTAGAGTGACAGGGGATGGCTACACCTTC
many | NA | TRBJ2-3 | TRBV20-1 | CSARLGNTDTQYF | TGCAGTGCTCGGCTAGGGAACACAGATACGCAGTATTTT
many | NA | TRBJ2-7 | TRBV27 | CASSSGPYYEQYF | TGTGCCAGCAGTTCGGGCCCATACTACGAGCAGTACTTC
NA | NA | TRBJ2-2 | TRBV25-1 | CASSPFGSELFF | TGTGCCAGCAGCCCCTTTGGTAGCGAGCTGTTTTTT
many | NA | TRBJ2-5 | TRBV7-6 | CASSNSNRETQYF | TGTGCCAGCAGCAATAGTAACAGGGAGACCCAGTACTTC
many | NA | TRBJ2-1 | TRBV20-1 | CSASRGATYNEQFF | TGCAGTGCTAGTAGGGGGGCCACCTACAATGAGCAGTTCTTC
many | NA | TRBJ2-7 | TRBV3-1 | CASSQDRLTSGSEQYF | TGTGCCAGCAGCCAAGATCGTCTTACCTCGGGGTCCGAGCAGTACTTC
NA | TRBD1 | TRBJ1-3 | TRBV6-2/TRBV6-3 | CASSRTRTGRTTYF | TGTGCCAGCAGTCGGACGAGGACAGGGCGCACCACATATTTT
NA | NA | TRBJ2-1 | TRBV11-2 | CASSFTSFRGNEQFF | TGTGCCAGCAGCTTTACTAGTTTCCGGGGGAATGAGCAGTTCTTC
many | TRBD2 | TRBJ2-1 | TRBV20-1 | CSARDGSASGGNEQFF | TGCAGTGCTAGAGATGGTTCGGCTAGCGGGGGAAATGAGCAGTTCTTC
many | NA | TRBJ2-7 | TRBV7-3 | CASSAGGPGASEQYF | TGTGCCAGCAGCGCCGGAGGGCCAGGGGCCTCCGAGCAGTACTTC